The 25 T cell receptor beta chains in this list originate from one sample, sequenced in a study of blood T cell repertoires in COVID-19. Assay: immunoSEQ multiplex PCR; the TCRdb copy retains only in-frame clones and omits some. The table shows about 200,000 clones, with approximately 82% occurring only once. The sequenced material came from PBMCs or T cells enriched from blood (not recorded which). These receptors came from a man aged 40-49 years who had recovered from COVID-19.

Worth noting for this clone: The junction shows a germline mismatch at one end, possibly a read error. The J gene is TRBJ1-2, the V gene TRBV7-9, with D maybe TRBD1 (6 bases). Germline CDR1 and CDR2: SEHNR and FQNEAQ (reference sequence). The CDR3 loop spans 15 amino acids. The DNA of the CDR3 is TGTGCCAGCAGTTTAGCAGGGGCCGCTAACTATGGCTACACCTTC. Residues: CASSLAGAANYGYTF.

The V gene is TRBV28, the J gene TRBJ1-1, with D possibly matching TRBD1 (6 bases). V was trimmed by 6 bases and J by 1 base, leaving 15 bases between them. The CDR3 length is 15 residues. Per germline, CDR1 MDHEN and CDR2 SYDVKM. The chain's CDR3 is CASRDAGARNTEAFF. The CDR3 DNA is TGTGCCAGCAGAGATGCGGGGGCGCGGAACACTGAAGCTTTCTTT.

V gene TRBV3-1 (or the pseudogene TRBV3-2) combines with J gene TRBJ1-1, with D possibly being TRBD1 (5 bases). The CDR3 totals 13 residues. V gave up 3 bases and J gave up 7 bases, with 12 bases separating them. Germline CDR1 is LGHDT and CDR2 is YNNKEL (reference sequence). The DNA for the CDR3 is TGTGCCAGCAGCCAGTGGGGGGGGAGTGAAGCTTTCTTT. Protein: CASSQWGGSEAFF.

This sequence joins TRBV4-2 and TRBJ1-1; 9 bases agree with TRBD1. The CDR3 spans 13 residues. V lost 3 bases and J lost 11; bases outside the gene matches: 7. The germline gives CDR1 LGHNA, CDR2 YNFKEQ. This CDR3 is CASSQYRGLRAFF. The CDR3 bases are TGTGCCAGCAGCCAGTACAGGGGGCTTAGGGCTTTCTTT.

The chain is built from TRBV7-3 and TRBJ2-3, with D perhaps TRBD1 (5 bases). The CDR3 totals 16 residues. Germline assignment: CDR1 SGHTA and CDR2 FQGTGA. Trimming stripped 5 bases from V and 0 bases from J, with 15 bases between. The CDR3: CASSVLGQGSTDTQYF. The CDR3 coding sequence is TGTGCCAGCAGCGTACTGGGGCAGGGTAGCACAGATACGCAGTATTTT.

The chain employs TRBV4-1 and TRBJ1-1; 8 bases map to TRBD1. V gave up 3 bases and J gave up 3 bases; unmatched junction bases: 12. The germline V gene encodes CDR1 MGHRA and CDR2 YSYEKL. CDR3 length equals 17 residues. The CDR3 DNA follows: TGCGCCAGCAGCCAGGGGATTTCGGGCAGGGGGCACACTGAAGCTTTCTTT. Its translation is CASSQGISGRGHTEAFF.

This chain connects TRBV7-9 to TRBJ1-2, with D unclear. This CDR3 spans 12 amino acids. Looked up from germline, CDR1 is SEHNR and CDR2 is FQNEAQ (reference sequence). Trimming took 4 bases from V and 2 from J, leaving 5 bases between them. CDR3: CASSYENYGYTF. The CDR3 DNA follows: TGTGCCAGCAGCTATGAGAACTATGGCTACACCTTC.

CDR3 region: CATAGPGGGLFF. In DNA form, the CDR3 reads TGTGCCACCGCTGGGCCTGGGGGCGGGCTGTTTTTT. The rearrangement links TRBV2 to TRBJ2-2; D may be TRBD1 (6 bases). The germline gives CDR1 SNHLY, CDR2 FYNNEI. V was trimmed by 10 bases and J by 13 bases, leaving 19 bases between them. The CDR3 extends over 12 amino acids.

The rearrangement joins TRBV5-4 to TRBJ2-7; D possibly corresponds to TRBD1 (5 bases). Germline lookup yields CDR1 SGHNT and CDR2 YYREEE (reference sequence). Between the trimmed V and J ends, which lost 5 bases and 3 bases, there was a span of 9 bases. The CDR3 is made up of 12 amino acids. In nucleotides, the CDR3 is TGTGCCAGCAGTTACGACAGCTACGAGCAGTACTTC. Protein: CASSYDSYEQYF.

The chain links TRBV6-2 or TRBV6-3 to TRBJ2-7, with 9 bases matching TRBD2. This CDR3 region has 15 residues. CDR1 MNHEY and CDR2 SVGEGT come from the germline V gene. V was pared by 5 bases and J by 3 bases, with 8 bases of the junction left unmatched. CDR3 in DNA: TGTGCCAGCAGTATACGACTTAGCGGGAGCTACGAGCAGTACTTC. Protein: CASSIRLSGSYEQYF.

This clone was seen once. V is TRBV19 and J is TRBJ1-2; D might be TRBD1 (5 bases). V lost 6 bases to trimming and J lost 8 bases, with 16 bases between them. The CDR3 covers 13 residues. The germline CDR1 and CDR2 sequences are LNHDA and SQIVND (reference sequence). CDR3 residues: CASSPDRERGYTF. The CDR3 DNA follows: TGTGCCAGTAGCCCCGACAGAGAACGCGGCTACACCTTC.

V gene TRBV7-3 combines with J gene TRBJ2-1, with 8 bases matching TRBD1. This CDR3 has 15 amino acids. Unmatched junction bases numbered 3, after V lost 3 bases and J lost 2 bases. From germline, CDR1 is SGHTA and CDR2 FQGTGA. The CDR3: CASSLDRVAYNEQFF. DNA for the CDR3: TGTGCCAGCAGCTTGGACAGGGTCGCCTACAATGAGCAGTTCTTC.

The genes are TRBV29-1 and TRBJ1-2, with 9 positions matching TRBD1. The trim removed 7 bases at V and 5 bases at J, leaving 5 bases unmatched. The CDR3 is 12 residues long. Per the germline V gene, CDR1 is SQVTM and CDR2 is ANQGSEA. The CDR3 region is CSGGQGSYGYTF. The CDR3 DNA is TGCAGCGGGGGACAGGGTAGTTATGGCTACACCTTC.

This clone was seen more than once but under ten times. The genes are TRBV7-3 and TRBJ2-2; TRBD1 aligns across 7 bases. CDR1 is SGHTA, CDR2 FQGTGA, per germline. Losses at the gene ends were 1 base for V and 5 bases for J; bases not matched to a gene: 4. The CDR3 length is 15 residues. Here the CDR3 DNA reads TGTGCCAGCAGCTTAAGAGGGGGCAGGACCGGGGAGCTGTTTTTT. Encoded protein: CASSLRGGRTGELFF.

This chain links TRBV10-1 with TRBJ2-2; tentatively, D is TRBD2 (6 bases). Trimming stripped 6 bases from V and 4 bases from J, with 15 bases between. This CDR3 spans 15 amino acids. CDR1 WNHNN and CDR2 SYGVQD come from the germline V gene (reference sequence). The CDR3 coding sequence is TGCGCCAGCAGCCGGGACTCAGCCTCCACCGGGGAGCTGTTTTTT. It is translated as CASSRDSASTGELFF.

The chain links TRBV19 to TRBJ1-5; 9 nucleotides match TRBD1. The CDR3 loop spans 15 amino acids. Trimming cost V 6 bases and J 7 bases; bases outside gene matches: 10. The germline V gene has CDR1 LNHDA and CDR2 SQIVND (reference sequence). The CDR3 DNA sequence: TGTGCCAGTAGACAACCGACAGGGGGTATACAGCCCCAGCATTTT. Translation: CASRQPTGGIQPQHF.

J is TRBJ1-1 and V is TRBV5-1, with D perhaps matching TRBD1 (6 bases). The CDR3 contains 15 residues. The germline gives CDR1 SGHRS, CDR2 YFSETQ. V dropped 3 bases and J dropped 1 base, with 13 bases sitting between them. For the CDR3, the DNA is TGCGCCAGCAGCTCACTTGGGGGCTCGAACACTGAAGCTTTCTTT. This sequence encodes CASSSLGGSNTEAFF. The whole variable domain, filled in from reference TRBV5-1 and TRBJ1-1, reads KAGVTQTPRYLIKTRGQQVTLSCSPISGHRSVSWYQQTPGQGLQFLFEYFSETQRNKGNFPGRFSGRQFSNSRSEMNVSTLELGDSALYLCASSSLGGSNTEAFFGQGTRLTVV.

This sequence joins TRBV7-2 and TRBJ2-5, with TRBD1 as a possible D gene (6 bases). Germline loops: CDR1 SGHTA, CDR2 FQGNSA. The CDR3 is made up of 13 amino acids. The V gene lost 3 bases and the J gene lost 5 bases, with 10 bases spanning the gap. CDR3 nucleotides: TGTGCCAGCAGCTTCGGACAGACGGAGACCCAGTACTTC. Translation gives CASSFGQTETQYF.

V gene TRBV7-3 combines with J gene TRBJ1-1; no clear D. This CDR3 comprises 13 residues. Germline V gene sequence: CDR1 SGHTA, CDR2 FQGTGA. Trimming cost V 5 bases and J 4 bases, with 11 bases left between them. The CDR3: CASSSDRSTEAFF. DNA for the CDR3: TGTGCCAGCAGCAGTGACCGGAGCACTGAAGCTTTCTTT.

This clone has more than one count but fewer than ten. J is TRBJ1-1 and V is TRBV28; TRBD1 agrees at 12 bases. The length of the CDR3 is 15 residues. The V and J ends lost 6 bases and 5 bases, in that order; junction bases with no gene match: 7. Germline CDR1 reads MDHEN; CDR2 reads SYDVKM. The CDR3 DNA reads TGTGCCAGCAGGAACCCGGGACAGGGGGCAACTGAAGCTTTCTTT. Translated: CASRNPGQGATEAFF.

This chain joins TRBV3-1 (or the pseudogene TRBV3-2) and TRBJ1-4; D may be TRBD1 (5 bases). The V gene's germline CDR1 is LGHDT and CDR2 YNNKEL (reference sequence). CDR3 length: 13 residues. The V gene lost 4 bases and the J gene lost 7 bases, with 10 bases spanning the gap. CDR3 residues: CASSLKGIEKLFF. The CDR3 nucleotides are TGTGCCAGCAGCCTAAAGGGGATTGAAAAACTGTTTTTT.

The chain recombines TRBV30 with TRBJ1-6, with a weak D call TRBD1 (5 bases). Between the trimmed V and J ends, which lost 0 bases and 11 bases, there was a span of 11 bases. CDR1 and CDR2 from the germline V gene are GTSNPN and SVGIG (reference sequence). This CDR3 has 13 amino acids. The CDR3 loop is CAWSVQVEAPLHF. The CDR3 region has the DNA TGTGCCTGGAGTGTACAGGTAGAAGCACCCCTCCACTTT.

The V gene is TRBV28, the J gene TRBJ1-5; D unresolved. This CDR3 has 17 amino acids. Between the trimmed V and J ends, which lost 2 bases and 0 bases, there was a span of 14 bases. Germline loops: CDR1 MDHEN, CDR2 SYDVKM. The CDR3 loop reads CASSLDLRGHSNQPQHF. The CDR3, as DNA: TGTGCCAGCAGTTTAGATTTGCGTGGGCATAGCAATCAGCCCCAGCATTTT.

This clone was detected only a few times. The chain combines TRBV30 with TRBJ2-5, with D possibly TRBD1 on 9 matching bases. The CDR3 is 15 residues long. Trimming stripped 2 bases from V and 4 bases from J, with 17 bases between. The V gene's germline CDR1 is GTSNPN and CDR2 SVGIG (reference sequence). CDR3 sequence reads: CAWSRDRAGGETQYF. The DNA of the CDR3 is TGTGCCTGGAGTAGGGACAGGGCGGGGGGAGAGACCCAGTACTTC.

The chain has TRBV5-1 and TRBJ1-5, with D possibly TRBD1 on 5 matching bases. V lost 0 bases and J 0 bases, leaving 7 bases between the germline ends. Germline-derived CDR1 and CDR2 are SGHRS and YFSETQ. This CDR3 has 15 residues. The CDR3 is CASSLEGYSNQPQHF. For the CDR3, the DNA is TGCGCCAGCAGCTTGGAGGGGTATAGCAATCAGCCCCAGCATTTT.